This T cell receptor (beta chain) was sequenced in a study of blood T cell repertoires in COVID-19. Turning to the study itself: T cells, B-cell-depleted T cells, or PBMCs provided the cDNA or gDNA that served as material.

The CDR3 loop spans 13 amino acids. Trimming took off 9 bases at V and 0 bases at J, with 9 bases between the two ends. CDR1 and CDR2 (germline): SNHLY, FYNNEI. As handled by the study authors: Amplification from reference gene primers served as the basis for estimated nucleated cell counts. Clones were read by immunoSEQ multiplex PCR, and TCRdb kept only the in-frame ones, dropping some. V and J calls and clone size are given by that table; D and trimming were obtained from the DNA. The sample lists around 390,000 clones, just under 90% occurring once. Source material: PBMCs or T cells enriched from blood (not recorded which). The sequence was obtained from a woman aged 45 to 65 who had recovered from COVID-19. The rearrangement uses TRBV2 and TRBJ1-3; possible D gene TRBD1, 5 bases. The CDR3 loop is CASQGFSGNTIYF. The CDR3 DNA sequence: TGTGCCAGTCAGGGCTTCTCTGGAAACACCATATATTTT.